The rows below give T cell receptor beta chains drawn from one sample of a study of T cell changes during pregnancy in multiple sclerosis. Method: immunoSEQ multiplex PCR; TCRdb's copy keeps in-frame clones and lacks some. The sample carries around 30,000 clones, 85% recorded once. The sequences come from CD8+ T cells from peripheral blood mononuclear cells, collected after pregnancy. The receptor source for this set is a female donor with multiple sclerosis, enrolled in a pregnancy study. Each CDR3 is given with its conserved first and last residue. A D gene is named only where the DNA matches it firmly. Some rows mark clone size as missing; the rest say once, few, many or name a class of expanded clone.

clone_size: NA
d_call: TRBD1
j_call: TRBJ1-4
cdr3_length: 12
v_call: TRBV4-1
cdr3_nt: TGCGCCAGCAGCCCGACAGGGGGAGGACTGTTTTTT
cdr3_aa: CASSPTGGGLFF

clone_size: once
d_call: TRBD1
j_call: TRBJ2-7
cdr3_length: 14
v_call: TRBV4-1
cdr3_nt: TGCGCCAGCAGCCACTTACTCCCAGGGGGCGAGCAGTACTTC
cdr3_aa: CASSHLLPGGEQYF

clone_size: NA
d_call: TRBD1
j_call: TRBJ1-4
cdr3_length: 15
v_call: TRBV5-8
cdr3_nt: TGTGCCAGCAACGAAATAGACAGGGGGTATGAAAAACTGTTTTTT
cdr3_aa: CASNEIDRGYEKLFF

clone_size: NA
d_call: TRBD2
j_call: TRBJ2-1
cdr3_length: 13
v_call: TRBV5-6
cdr3_nt: TGTGCCAGCAGTTATAGCGGGGAAGGGGAGCAGTTCTTC
cdr3_aa: CASSYSGEGEQFF

clone_size: NA
d_call: TRBD1
j_call: TRBJ2-7
cdr3_length: 14
v_call: TRBV6-1
cdr3_nt: TGTGCCAGCCCGGGACAGGATAGCTCCTACGAGCAGTACTTC
cdr3_aa: CASPGQDSSYEQYF

clone_size: NA
d_call: NA
j_call: TRBJ2-1
cdr3_length: 13
v_call: TRBV7-2
cdr3_nt: TGTGCCAGCAGCTTAGTTGGAGAATCTGAGCAGTTCTTC
cdr3_aa: CASSLVGESEQFF

clone_size: NA
d_call: TRBD2
j_call: TRBJ2-3
cdr3_length: 15
v_call: TRBV11-2
cdr3_nt: TGTGCCAGCAGCCTAGCCGGGACTAGGATAGATACGCAGTATTTT
cdr3_aa: CASSLAGTRIDTQYF

clone_size: NA
d_call: TRBD1
j_call: TRBJ2-3
cdr3_length: 17
v_call: TRBV27
cdr3_nt: TGTGCCAGCAGTCTCACCGTGGTAGGGACAGGGGCAGATACGCAGTATTTT
cdr3_aa: CASSLTVVGTGADTQYF

clone_size: NA
d_call: NA
j_call: TRBJ2-7
cdr3_length: 14
v_call: TRBV19
cdr3_nt: TGTGCCAGTAGTATAGCGGGGGACGTCTACGAGCAGTACTTC
cdr3_aa: CASSIAGDVYEQYF

clone_size: NA
d_call: NA
j_call: TRBJ2-7
cdr3_length: 14
v_call: TRBV5-4
cdr3_nt: TGTGCCAGCAGCTGGTGGGGGGGGCCCTACGAGCAGTACTTC
cdr3_aa: CASSWWGGPYEQYF

clone_size: NA
d_call: NA
j_call: TRBJ2-3
cdr3_length: 15
v_call: TRBV4-3
cdr3_nt: TGCGCCAGCAGCCAAGACAGGGTAGGGGCAGATACGCAGTATTTT
cdr3_aa: CASSQDRVGADTQYF

clone_size: NA
d_call: NA
j_call: TRBJ1-4
cdr3_length: 12
v_call: TRBV19
cdr3_nt: TGTGCCAGTAGTCCCCCGCGGGAAAAACTGTTTTTT
cdr3_aa: CASSPPREKLFF

clone_size: NA
d_call: TRBD2
j_call: TRBJ2-3
cdr3_length: 17
v_call: TRBV11-2
cdr3_nt: TGTGCCAGCAGCTTAATGGCTAGCGGGGCCTCCGGAGATACGCAGTATTTT
cdr3_aa: CASSLMASGASGDTQYF

clone_size: NA
d_call: TRBD2
j_call: TRBJ2-3
cdr3_length: 14
v_call: TRBV6-1
cdr3_nt: TGTGCCGGTGCGACTAGCGGGAGCCCAGATACGCAGTATTTT
cdr3_aa: CAGATSGSPDTQYF

clone_size: NA
d_call: TRBD2
j_call: TRBJ2-3
cdr3_length: 15
v_call: TRBV6-1
cdr3_nt: TGTGCCAGCAGTGAGGGCGGGGGGGCCACAGATACGCAGTATTTT
cdr3_aa: CASSEGGGATDTQYF

clone_size: NA
d_call: NA
j_call: TRBJ1-5
cdr3_length: 12
v_call: TRBV5-6
cdr3_nt: TGTGCCAGCAGCTTGGGGTCTAAGCGGGAGCATTTT
cdr3_aa: CASSLGSKREHF

clone_size: NA
d_call: NA
j_call: TRBJ1-1
cdr3_length: 13
v_call: TRBV14
cdr3_nt: TGTGCCAGCAGCTTGAGTTTGAACACTGAAGCTTTCTTT
cdr3_aa: CASSLSLNTEAFF

clone_size: NA
d_call: NA
j_call: TRBJ1-3
cdr3_length: 18
v_call: TRBV19
cdr3_nt: TGTGCCAGTAGTATCCCCTATCCCAGGGGCGCTGGTGGAAACACCATATATTTT
cdr3_aa: CASSIPYPRGAGGNTIYF

clone_size: NA
d_call: NA
j_call: TRBJ1-1
cdr3_length: 14
v_call: TRBV7-3
cdr3_nt: TGTGCCAGCAGCTTAATGGGGGGGCGTACTGAAGCTTTCTTT
cdr3_aa: CASSLMGGRTEAFF

clone_size: NA
d_call: TRBD1
j_call: TRBJ1-2
cdr3_length: 14
v_call: TRBV4-3
cdr3_nt: TGCGCCAGCAGCCAAGATAGGGACAGCTATGGCTACACCTTC
cdr3_aa: CASSQDRDSYGYTF

clone_size: once
d_call: NA
j_call: TRBJ1-6
cdr3_length: 17
v_call: TRBV21-1
cdr3_nt: TGTGCCAGCAGCAAAGGGTGGTCAGGGAAAAATAATTCACCCCTCCACTTT
cdr3_aa: CASSKGWSGKNNSPLHF

clone_size: NA
d_call: TRBD2
j_call: TRBJ2-2
cdr3_length: 17
v_call: TRBV30
cdr3_nt: TGTGCCTGGAGTTCCATGGGGGCGGGGGGGTGGACCGGGGAGCTGTTTTTT
cdr3_aa: CAWSSMGAGGWTGELFF

clone_size: NA
d_call: TRBD2
j_call: TRBJ2-5
cdr3_length: 15
v_call: TRBV27
cdr3_nt: TGTGCCAGCAGTTTACTGGCGGGGGGGCCAGAGACCCAGTACTTC
cdr3_aa: CASSLLAGGPETQYF

clone_size: NA
d_call: NA
j_call: TRBJ1-6
cdr3_length: 14
v_call: TRBV4-2
cdr3_nt: TGTGCCAGCAGTGGGCAGGGTGATAATTCACCCCTCCACTTT
cdr3_aa: CASSGQGDNSPLHF

clone_size: NA
d_call: NA
j_call: TRBJ1-2
cdr3_length: 15
v_call: TRBV5-4
cdr3_nt: TGTGCCAGCAGCCTCCTAACGGGGGATGGGAATGGCTACACCTTC
cdr3_aa: CASSLLTGDGNGYTF

clone_size: NA
d_call: TRBD1
j_call: TRBJ2-5
cdr3_length: 15
v_call: TRBV2
cdr3_nt: TGTGCCAGCAGTGCAGGGACAGCCCCGCAAGAGACCCAGTACTTC
cdr3_aa: CASSAGTAPQETQYF

clone_size: NA
d_call: NA
j_call: TRBJ1-1
cdr3_length: 15
v_call: TRBV13
cdr3_nt: TGTGCCAGCAGCTACCGACAGAGCCCCTCTCCAGAAGCTTTCTTT
cdr3_aa: CASSYRQSPSPEAFF

clone_size: NA
d_call: TRBD2
j_call: TRBJ2-1
cdr3_length: 16
v_call: TRBV4-3
cdr3_nt: TGCGCCAGCAGCCAAGATTTTGCGGGGGGGCCGGATGAGCAGTTCTTC
cdr3_aa: CASSQDFAGGPDEQFF

clone_size: NA
d_call: TRBD1
j_call: TRBJ1-5
cdr3_length: 12
v_call: TRBV27
cdr3_nt: TGTGCCAGCAGGTCAGGGGGTCAGCCCCAGCATTTT
cdr3_aa: CASRSGGQPQHF

clone_size: NA
d_call: NA
j_call: TRBJ1-5
cdr3_length: 14
v_call: TRBV2
cdr3_nt: TGTGCCAGAGGCGGAAGAGGGAACCATCAGCCCCAGCATTTT
cdr3_aa: CARGGRGNHQPQHF